This T cell receptor beta chain appears in the sequencing data of a study of OX40 agonist ivuxolimab in advanced cancers. General observations from the study: It was also the case that some nonresponders had low normalized T-cell clonal expansion.

Per the germline V gene, CDR1 is SGHRS and CDR2 is YFSETQ. The CDR3 loop spans 14 amino acids. V was clipped by 0 bases and J by 2 bases, with 9 bases between them. Points on this clone: Its antigen is not known.

Generated by immunoSEQ multiplex PCR, the TCRdb table keeps only in-frame clones and is missing some. The data hold about 79,000 clones, with 91% observed a single time. The chain links TRBV5-1 to TRBJ2-7; unclear D gene. The TCR originated in an adult with an advanced solid tumor such as melanoma, head and neck, liver or kidney cancer. The source was CD4+ or CD8+ T cells sorted from blood, collected in a trial of the OX40 agonist ivuxolimab. CDR3 region: CASSLAGPPYEQYF. CDR3 DNA: TGCGCCAGCAGCTTGGCTGGGCCGCCCTACGAGCAGTACTTC.